What follows describes a single T cell receptor beta chain. Its antigen is still unknown. The junction shows a germline mismatch at one end, possibly a read error. This sample is drawn from a study of prognosis after radiotherapy for stage I lung cancer. Overall study context: Seven or eight patients had squamous cell carcinoma and about 13 had adenocarcinoma. Study results and caveats: Post-therapy Shannon entropy was lower in patients developing distant metastases following stereotactic body radiation therapy. Compared with a median of around 10,000 beforehand, unique TCR clone counts dropped to about 7,000 after stereotactic body radiation therapy.

In germline, CDR1 is SGHAT, CDR2 FQDESV (reference sequence). This CDR3 region has 15 residues. It was by two-round multiplex PCR that TCR beta CDR3 was amplified from genomic DNA. First-round PCR employed TRBV- and TRBJ-specific primers for each gene. TCRdb recomputed calls from the multiplex PCR reads with MiXCR, one row per CDR3 protein. The sample carries fewer than 20,000 distinct CDR3 sequences, around 47% recorded once. The receptor was derived from a donor of 50 years or more with non-small cell lung cancer. Sequenced here: PBMCs, sampled before or after stereotactic body radiation therapy (not recorded which). The J gene is TRBJ2-7, the V gene TRBV11-1; D ambiguous. CDR3 sequence: CASSPRWVNSYEQYF. The DNA of the CDR3 is TGTGCCAGCAGCCCCCGTTGGGTTAATTCCTATGAGCAGTACTTC.